Shown below are 3 T cell receptor beta chains from a single sample sequenced in a study of blood T cell repertoires in COVID-19. Clones were read by immunoSEQ multiplex PCR, and TCRdb kept only the in-frame ones, dropping some. This table has roughly 220,000 clones, 80% to 90% appearing once. The sequenced sample was PBMCs or T cells enriched from blood (not recorded which). These receptors were obtained from a woman aged 35 to 49 with acute COVID-19.

The chain carries TRBV2 and TRBJ2-7; 8 bases align to TRBD1. Germline V gene sequence: CDR1 SNHLY, CDR2 FYNNEI. J gave up 0 bases and V 6 bases, and 4 bases lay outside the gene matches. The CDR3 is 14 amino acids. Written as DNA, the CDR3 is TGTGCCAGCAGAATGGGACAGGCCTCCTACGAGCAGTACTTC. Protein sequence: CASRMGQASYEQYF.

The chain carries TRBV19 and TRBJ2-7, with a tentative D call TRBD2 (6 bases). The length of the CDR3 is 15 residues. Trimming left V 5 bases short and J 0 bases short, with 14 bases between. Germline values: CDR1 LNHDA, CDR2 SQIVND (reference sequence). The CDR3 nucleotides read TGTGCCAGTAGTTCGGGACCCGGGAGCTCCTACGAGCAGTACTTC. Residues: CASSSGPGSSYEQYF. Supplemented by reference TRBV19 and TRBJ2-7, the full variable domain reads DGGITQSPKYLFRKEGQNVTLSCEQNLNHDAMYWYRQDPGQGLRLIYYSQIVNDFQKGDIAEGYSVSREKKESFPLTVTSAQKNPTAFYLCASSSGPGSSYEQYFGPGTRLTVT.

The chain has TRBV27 and TRBJ1-5; possibly TRBD1 for D (5 bases). The CDR3 extends over 14 amino acids. The V gene's germline CDR1 is MNHEY and CDR2 SMNVEV (reference sequence). The germline V and J ends were trimmed by 6 bases and 0 bases, with 9 bases remaining between them. CDR3 sequence (DNA): TGTGCCAGCAGCGCGGGGGGTAGCAATCAGCCCCAGCATTTT. Amino acid sequence: CASSAGGSNQPQHF.